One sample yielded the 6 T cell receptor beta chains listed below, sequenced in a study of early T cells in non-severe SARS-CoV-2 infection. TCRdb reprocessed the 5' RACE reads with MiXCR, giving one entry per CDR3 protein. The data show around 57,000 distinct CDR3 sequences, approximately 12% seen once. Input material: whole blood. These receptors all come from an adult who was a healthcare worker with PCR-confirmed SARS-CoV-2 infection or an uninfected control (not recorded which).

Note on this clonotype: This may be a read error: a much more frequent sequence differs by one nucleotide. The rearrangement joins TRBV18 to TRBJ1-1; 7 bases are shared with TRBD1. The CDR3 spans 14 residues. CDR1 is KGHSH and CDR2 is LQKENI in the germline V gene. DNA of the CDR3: TGTGCCAGCTCACCACAGGAAGGGACAGCTGAAGATTTCTTT. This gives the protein CASSPQEGTAEDFF.

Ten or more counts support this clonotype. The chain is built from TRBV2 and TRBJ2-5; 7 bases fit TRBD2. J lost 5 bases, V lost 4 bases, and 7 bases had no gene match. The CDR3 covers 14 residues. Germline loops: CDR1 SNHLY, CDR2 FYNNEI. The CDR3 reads CASSVGLVEETQYF. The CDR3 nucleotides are TGTGCCAGCAGTGTCGGACTAGTGGAGGAGACCCAGTACTTC.

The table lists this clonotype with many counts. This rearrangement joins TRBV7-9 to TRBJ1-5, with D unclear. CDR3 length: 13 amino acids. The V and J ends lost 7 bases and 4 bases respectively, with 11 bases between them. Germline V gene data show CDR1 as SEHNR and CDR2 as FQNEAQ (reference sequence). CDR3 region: CASNHGQNQPQHF. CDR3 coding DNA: TGTGCCAGCAACCATGGGCAGAATCAGCCCCAGCATTTT.

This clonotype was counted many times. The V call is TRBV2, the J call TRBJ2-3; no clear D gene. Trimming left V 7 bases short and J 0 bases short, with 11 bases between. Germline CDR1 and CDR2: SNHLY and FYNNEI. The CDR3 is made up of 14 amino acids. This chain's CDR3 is CASKAEISTDTQYF. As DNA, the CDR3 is TGTGCCAGCAAAGCAGAAATTAGCACAGATACGCAGTATTTT.

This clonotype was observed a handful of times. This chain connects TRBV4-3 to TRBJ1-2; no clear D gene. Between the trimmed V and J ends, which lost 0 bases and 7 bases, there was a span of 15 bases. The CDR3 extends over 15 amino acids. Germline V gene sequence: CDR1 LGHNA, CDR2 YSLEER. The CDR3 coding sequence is TGCGCCAGCAGCCAAGATCCGGGGAGGGAGATTGGCTACACCTTC. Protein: CASSQDPGREIGYTF.

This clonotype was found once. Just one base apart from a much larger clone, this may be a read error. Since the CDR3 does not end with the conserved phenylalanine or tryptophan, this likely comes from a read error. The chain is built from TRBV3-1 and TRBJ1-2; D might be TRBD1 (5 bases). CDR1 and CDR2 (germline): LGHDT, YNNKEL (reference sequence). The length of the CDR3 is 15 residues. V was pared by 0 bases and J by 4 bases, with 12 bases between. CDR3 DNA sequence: TGTGCCAGCAGCCAAGAATACGGGGCCGTCTATGGCTACACCTCC. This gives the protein CASSQEYGAVYGYTS.